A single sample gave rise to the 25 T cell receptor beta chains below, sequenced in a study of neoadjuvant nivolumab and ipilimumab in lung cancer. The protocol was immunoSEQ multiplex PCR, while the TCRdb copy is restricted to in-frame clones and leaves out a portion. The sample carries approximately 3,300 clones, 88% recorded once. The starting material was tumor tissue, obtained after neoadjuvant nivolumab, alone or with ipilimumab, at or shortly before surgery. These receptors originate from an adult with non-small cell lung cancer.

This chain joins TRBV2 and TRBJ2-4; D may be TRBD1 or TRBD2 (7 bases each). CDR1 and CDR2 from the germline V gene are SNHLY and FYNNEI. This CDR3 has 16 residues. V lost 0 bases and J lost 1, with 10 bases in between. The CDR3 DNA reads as TGTGCCAGCAGTGAAGCGCAGGGGGGGGCCAAAAACATTCAGTACTTC. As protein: CASSEAQGGAKNIQYF.

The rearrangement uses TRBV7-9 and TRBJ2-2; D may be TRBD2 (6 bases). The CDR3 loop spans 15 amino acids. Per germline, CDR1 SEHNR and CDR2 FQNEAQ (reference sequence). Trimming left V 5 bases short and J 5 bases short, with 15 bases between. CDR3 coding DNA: TGTGCCAGCAGCGCCAGAGATCGGGGGACCGGGGAGCTGTTTTTT. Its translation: CASSARDRGTGELFF.

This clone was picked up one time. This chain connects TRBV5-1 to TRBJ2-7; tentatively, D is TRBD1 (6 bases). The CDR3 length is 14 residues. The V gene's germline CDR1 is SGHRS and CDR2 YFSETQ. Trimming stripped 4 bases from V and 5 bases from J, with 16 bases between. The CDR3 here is CASSLQGTHNEQYF. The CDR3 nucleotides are TGCGCCAGCAGCCTGCAGGGGACCCATAACGAGCAGTACTTC.

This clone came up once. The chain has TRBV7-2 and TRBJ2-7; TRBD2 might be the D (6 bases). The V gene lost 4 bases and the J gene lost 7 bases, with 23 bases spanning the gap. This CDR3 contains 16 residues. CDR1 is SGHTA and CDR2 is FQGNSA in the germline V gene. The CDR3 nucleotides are TGTGCCAGCAGCTATAGCGGACTAACGTCGTCTTTGGAGCAGTACTTC. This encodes CASSYSGLTSSLEQYF.

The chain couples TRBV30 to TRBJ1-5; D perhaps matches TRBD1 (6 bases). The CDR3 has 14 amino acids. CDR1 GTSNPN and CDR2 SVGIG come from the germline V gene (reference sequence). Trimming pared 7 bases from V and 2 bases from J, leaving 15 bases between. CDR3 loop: CASTRAGGNQPQHF. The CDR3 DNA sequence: TGTGCCTCCACACGGGCAGGGGGCAATCAGCCCCAGCATTTT.

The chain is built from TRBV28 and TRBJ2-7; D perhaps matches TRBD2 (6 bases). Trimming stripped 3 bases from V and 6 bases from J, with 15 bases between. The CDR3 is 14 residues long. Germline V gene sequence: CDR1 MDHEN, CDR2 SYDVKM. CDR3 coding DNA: TGTGCCAGCAGTTTGGGGACTTGGCTCAGCGAGCAGTACTTC. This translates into CASSLGTWLSEQYF.

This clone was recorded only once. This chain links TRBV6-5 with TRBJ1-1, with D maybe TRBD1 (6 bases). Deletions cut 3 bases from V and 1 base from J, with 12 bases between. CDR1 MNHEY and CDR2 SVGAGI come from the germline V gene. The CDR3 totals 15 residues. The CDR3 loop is CASSYRGRTNTEAFF. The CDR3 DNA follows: TGTGCCAGCAGTTATCGGGGGCGGACGAACACTGAAGCTTTCTTT.

CDR3 region: CASSERSGTSTDTQYF. CDR3 DNA sequence: TGTGCCAGCAGTGAAAGGTCAGGAACTAGCACAGATACGCAGTATTTT. The J gene is TRBJ2-3, the V gene TRBV2, with unresolved D. The germline CDR1 and CDR2 sequences are SNHLY and FYNNEI. Trimming removed 2 bases from V and 0 bases from J, with 12 bases in between. The CDR3 spans 16 residues.

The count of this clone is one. In nucleotides, the CDR3 is TGTGCCAGCAGCTCCGGGACTACAAACACAGATACGCAGTATTTT. Amino acid sequence: CASSSGTTNTDTQYF. V gene TRBV7-9 combines with J gene TRBJ2-3; 7 bases agree with TRBD2. This CDR3 spans 15 amino acids. Trimming cost V 4 bases and J 2 bases; bases outside gene matches: 6. Germline-derived CDR1 and CDR2 are SEHNR and FQNEAQ (reference sequence).

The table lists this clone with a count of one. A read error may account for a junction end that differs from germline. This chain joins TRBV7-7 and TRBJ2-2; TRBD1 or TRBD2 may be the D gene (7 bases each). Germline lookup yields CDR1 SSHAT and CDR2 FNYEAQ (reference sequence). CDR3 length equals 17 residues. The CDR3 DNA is TGTGCTAGCAGCTTAGCACCCAGCGGGACAGCCACCGGGGAGCTGTTTTTT. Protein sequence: CASSLAPSGTATGELFF.

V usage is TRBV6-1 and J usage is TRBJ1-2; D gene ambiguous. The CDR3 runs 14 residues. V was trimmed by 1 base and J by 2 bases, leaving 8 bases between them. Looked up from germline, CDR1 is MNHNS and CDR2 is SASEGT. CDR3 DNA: TGTGCCAGCAGTGAAGGGACGGTCAACTATGGCTACACCTTC. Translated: CASSEGTVNYGYTF.

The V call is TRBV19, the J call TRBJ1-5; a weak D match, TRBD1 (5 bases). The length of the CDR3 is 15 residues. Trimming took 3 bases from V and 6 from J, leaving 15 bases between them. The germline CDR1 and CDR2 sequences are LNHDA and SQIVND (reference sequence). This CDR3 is CASSITGINGQPQHF. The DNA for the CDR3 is TGTGCCAGTAGTATCACAGGTATCAATGGTCAGCCCCAGCATTTT.

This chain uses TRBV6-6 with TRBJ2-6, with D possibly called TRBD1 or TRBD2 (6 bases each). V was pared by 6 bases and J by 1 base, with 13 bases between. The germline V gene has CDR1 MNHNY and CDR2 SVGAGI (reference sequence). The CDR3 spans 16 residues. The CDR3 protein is CASRDRGRSGANVLTF. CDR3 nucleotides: TGTGCCAGCAGAGACCGGGGGCGGTCTGGGGCCAACGTCCTGACTTTC.

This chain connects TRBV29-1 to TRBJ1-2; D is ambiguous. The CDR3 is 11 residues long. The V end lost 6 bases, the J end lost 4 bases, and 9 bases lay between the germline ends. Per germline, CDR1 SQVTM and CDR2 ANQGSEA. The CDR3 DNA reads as TGCAGCGTAGAGGGCGGCTATGGCTACACCTTC. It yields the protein CSVEGGYGYTF.

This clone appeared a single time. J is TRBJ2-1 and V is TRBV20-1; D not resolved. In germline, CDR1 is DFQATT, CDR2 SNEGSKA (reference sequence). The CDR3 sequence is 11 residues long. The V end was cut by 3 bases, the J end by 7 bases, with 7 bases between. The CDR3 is CSARRRNEQFF. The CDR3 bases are TGCAGTGCTAGGAGGCGGAATGAGCAGTTCTTC.

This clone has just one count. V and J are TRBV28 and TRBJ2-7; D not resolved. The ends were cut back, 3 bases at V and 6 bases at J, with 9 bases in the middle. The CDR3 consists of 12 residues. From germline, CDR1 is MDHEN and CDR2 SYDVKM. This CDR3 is CASSFNLAEQYF. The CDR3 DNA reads TGTGCCAGCAGTTTTAACCTGGCCGAGCAGTACTTC. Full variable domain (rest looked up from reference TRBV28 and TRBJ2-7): DVKVTQSSRYLVKRTGEKVFLECVQDMDHENMFWYRQDPGLGLRLIYFSYDVKMKEKGDIPEGYSVSREKKERFSLILESASTNQTSMYLCASSFNLAEQYFGPGTRLTVT.

The CDR3 loop is CASSELAGDSNIQYF. CDR3 nucleotide sequence: TGTGCCAGCAGTGAATTAGCGGGAGACTCTAACATTCAGTACTTC. V is TRBV2 and J is TRBJ2-4; 9 positions match TRBD2. Trimming took 2 bases from V and 7 from J; bases not matched to a gene: 6. This CDR3 comprises 15 residues. The germline V gene has CDR1 SNHLY and CDR2 FYNNEI.

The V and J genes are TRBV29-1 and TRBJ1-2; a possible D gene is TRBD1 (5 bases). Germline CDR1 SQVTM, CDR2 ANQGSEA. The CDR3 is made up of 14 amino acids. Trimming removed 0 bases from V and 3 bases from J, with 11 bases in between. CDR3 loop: CSVEDGRDYYGYTF. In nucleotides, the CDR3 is TGCAGCGTTGAAGATGGCAGGGACTACTATGGCTACACCTTC.

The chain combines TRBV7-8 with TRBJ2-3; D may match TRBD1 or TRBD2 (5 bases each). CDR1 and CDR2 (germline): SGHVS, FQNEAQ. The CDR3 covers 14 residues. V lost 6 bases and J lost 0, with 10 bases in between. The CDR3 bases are TGTGCCAGCAGACCGGGGCTTAGCACAGATACGCAGTATTTT. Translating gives CASRPGLSTDTQYF.

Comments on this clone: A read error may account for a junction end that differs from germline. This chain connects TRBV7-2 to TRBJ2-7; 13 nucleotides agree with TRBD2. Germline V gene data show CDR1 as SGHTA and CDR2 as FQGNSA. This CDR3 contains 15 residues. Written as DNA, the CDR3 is TGTGCCAGCAGCTTAGGTGGGACTAGCGGGACCTCAAGAAATTTC. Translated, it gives CASSLGGTSGTSRNF.

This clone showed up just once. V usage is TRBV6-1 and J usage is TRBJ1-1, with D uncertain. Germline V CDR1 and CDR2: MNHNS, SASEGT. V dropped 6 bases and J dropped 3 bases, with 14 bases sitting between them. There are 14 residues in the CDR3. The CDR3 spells CASSLGRIYTEAFF. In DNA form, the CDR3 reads TGTGCCAGCAGCCTCGGACGGATTTACACTGAAGCTTTCTTT.

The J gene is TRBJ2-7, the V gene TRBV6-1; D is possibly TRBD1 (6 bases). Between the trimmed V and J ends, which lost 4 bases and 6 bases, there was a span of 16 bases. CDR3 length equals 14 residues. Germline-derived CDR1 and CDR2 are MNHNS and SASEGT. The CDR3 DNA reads TGTGCCAGCAGTGGTCCCAGGGGCCGCGGCGAGCAGTACTTC. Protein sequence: CASSGPRGRGEQYF.

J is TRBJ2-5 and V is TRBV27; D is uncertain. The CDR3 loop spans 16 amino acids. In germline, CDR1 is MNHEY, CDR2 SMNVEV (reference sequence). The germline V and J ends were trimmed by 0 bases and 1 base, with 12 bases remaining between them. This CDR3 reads CASSLSFSCPQETQYF. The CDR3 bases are TGTGCCAGCAGTTTATCTTTTTCCTGCCCCCAAGAGACCCAGTACTTC.

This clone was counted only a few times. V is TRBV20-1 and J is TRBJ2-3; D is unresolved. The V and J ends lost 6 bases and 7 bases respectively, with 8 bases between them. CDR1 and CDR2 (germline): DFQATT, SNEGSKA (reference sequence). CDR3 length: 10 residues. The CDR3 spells CSAGLYTQYF. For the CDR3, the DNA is TGCAGTGCCGGCCTATATACGCAGTATTTT.

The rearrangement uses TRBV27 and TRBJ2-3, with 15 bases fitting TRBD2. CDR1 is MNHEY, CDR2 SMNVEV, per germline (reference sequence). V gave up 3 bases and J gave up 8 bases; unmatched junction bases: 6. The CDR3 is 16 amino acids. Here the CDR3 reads CASSFGTSGRSRTQYF. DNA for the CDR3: TGTGCCAGCAGTTTCGGGACTAGCGGGAGGTCGCGTACGCAGTATTTT.